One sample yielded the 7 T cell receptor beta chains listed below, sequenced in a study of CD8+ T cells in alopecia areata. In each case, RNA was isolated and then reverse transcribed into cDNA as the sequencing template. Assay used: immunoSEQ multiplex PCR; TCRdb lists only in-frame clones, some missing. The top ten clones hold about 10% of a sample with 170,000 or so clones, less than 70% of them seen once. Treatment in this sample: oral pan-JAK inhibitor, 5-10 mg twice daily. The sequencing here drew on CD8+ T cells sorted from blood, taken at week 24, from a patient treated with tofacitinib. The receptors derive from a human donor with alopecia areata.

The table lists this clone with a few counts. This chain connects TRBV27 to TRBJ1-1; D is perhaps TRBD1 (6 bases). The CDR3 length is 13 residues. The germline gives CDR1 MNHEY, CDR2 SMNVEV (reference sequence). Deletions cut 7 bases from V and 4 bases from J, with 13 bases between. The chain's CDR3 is CASTSGAGTEAFF. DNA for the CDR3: TGTGCCAGCACTTCAGGGGCGGGCACTGAAGCTTTCTTT.

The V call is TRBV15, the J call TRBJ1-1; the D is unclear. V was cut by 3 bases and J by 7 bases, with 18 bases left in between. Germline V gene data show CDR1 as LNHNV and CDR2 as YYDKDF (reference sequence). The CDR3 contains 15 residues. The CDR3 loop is CATSRISEGIREAFF. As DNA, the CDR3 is TGTGCCACCAGCAGGATATCGGAGGGTATCCGTGAAGCTTTCTTT.

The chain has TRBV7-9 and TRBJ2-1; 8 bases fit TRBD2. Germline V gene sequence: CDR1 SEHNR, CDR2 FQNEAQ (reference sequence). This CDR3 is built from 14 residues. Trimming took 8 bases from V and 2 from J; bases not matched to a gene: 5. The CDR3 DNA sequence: TGTGCCAGCCGGGGGGGCAAGACCTACAATGAGCAGTTCTTC. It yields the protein CASRGGKTYNEQFF.

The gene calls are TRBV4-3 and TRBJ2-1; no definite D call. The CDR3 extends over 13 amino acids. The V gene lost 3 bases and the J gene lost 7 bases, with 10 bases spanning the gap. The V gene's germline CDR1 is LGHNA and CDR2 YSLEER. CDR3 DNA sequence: TGCGCCAGCAGCCATCCCGAGCGTAATGAGCAGTTCTTC. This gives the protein CASSHPERNEQFF.

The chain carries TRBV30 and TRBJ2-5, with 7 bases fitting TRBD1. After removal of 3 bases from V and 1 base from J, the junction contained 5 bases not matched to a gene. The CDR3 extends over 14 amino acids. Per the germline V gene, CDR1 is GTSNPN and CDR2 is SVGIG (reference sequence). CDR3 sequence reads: CAWRLSGGQETQYF. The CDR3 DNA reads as TGTGCCTGGAGGTTGTCAGGGGGCCAAGAGACCCAGTACTTC.

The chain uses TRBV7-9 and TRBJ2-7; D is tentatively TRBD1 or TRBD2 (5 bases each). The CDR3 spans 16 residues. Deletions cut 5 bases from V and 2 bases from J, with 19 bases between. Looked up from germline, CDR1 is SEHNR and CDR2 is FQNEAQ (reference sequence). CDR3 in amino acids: CASSPQSGTEAYEQYF. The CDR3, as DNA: TGTGCCAGCAGCCCACAATCCGGGACGGAAGCCTACGAGCAGTACTTC.

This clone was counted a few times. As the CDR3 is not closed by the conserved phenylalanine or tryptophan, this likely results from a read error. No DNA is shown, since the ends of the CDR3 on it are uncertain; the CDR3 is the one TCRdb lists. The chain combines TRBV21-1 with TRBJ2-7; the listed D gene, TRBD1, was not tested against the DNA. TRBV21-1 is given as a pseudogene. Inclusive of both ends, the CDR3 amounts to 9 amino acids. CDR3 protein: CASSGRDTI.